The subject of this entry is one T cell receptor (beta chain). These data belong to a study of shared clonotypes between healthy human individuals. Overall study: The plates for each donor numbered three CD4 naive, three CD4 memory, two CD8 naive and one CD8 memory.

Genomic DNA per cell subset filled all wells of several immunoSEQ plates. Profiled with immunoSEQ multiplex PCR; TCRdb holds only in-frame clones, not every one. The table records about 1.5 million clones, approximately 98% of them present only once. Investigators divided CD4+ cells into CD45RA+ naive and CD45RA-negative memory subsets. Germline V gene sequence: CDR1 SGHNT, CDR2 YYREEE (reference sequence). This CDR3 spans 15 amino acids. Deletions cut 3 bases from V and 4 bases from J, with 16 bases between. J is TRBJ1-2 and V is TRBV5-4; no definite D call. The specimen sequenced was naive CD4+ T cells sorted from blood. The subset is: CD45RA+ positively selected. The clonotype originates from a man aged 25-40 years in good health. The CDR3 spells CASSSPGGKGYGYTF. The CDR3 coding sequence is TGTGCCAGCAGCTCCCCGGGCGGGAAAGGCTATGGCTACACCTTC.